This T cell receptor (beta chain) emerged from a study of blood T cell repertoires in COVID-19. Study context: Samples of COVID-19 (acute and convalescent) were obtained from the United States, Italy and Spain. The cDNA or gDNA used as material had been derived from T cells, B-cell-depleted T cells, or PBMCs.

Seattle's enrolled individuals joined amid active infection and were then monitored longitudinally. In the authors' workflow: Estimation of nucleated cell counts relied on the amplification of reference gene primers. Produced via immunoSEQ multiplex PCR; TCRdb's table is partial and in-frame only. The V and J calls and clone size come from that table; D and trimming were worked out from the DNA. The sample includes some 180,000 clones, 75% to 90% of them seen just once. The germline V gene has CDR1 MDHEN and CDR2 SYDVKM. Trimming removed 5 bases from V and 4 bases from J, with 9 bases in between. The CDR3 runs to 12 residues.

Source material: peripheral blood. V gene TRBV28 combines with J gene TRBJ2-7; unclear D gene. The receptor was derived from a woman between 35 and 50 years old with COVID-19, enrolled during active disease. The CDR3: CASSVSPYEQYF. The CDR3 coding sequence is TGTGCCAGCAGTGTGAGCCCGTACGAGCAGTACTTC.